Following are 25 T cell receptor beta chains from one sample sequenced in a study of CD8 T cell repertoires and HIV-1 epitope variants. Method: immunoSEQ multiplex PCR; TCRdb's copy keeps in-frame clones and lacks some. In the table there are approximately 90,000 clones, 60% to 80% of which are singletons. Sequences were obtained from uncultured baseline CD8+ T cells from peripheral blood mononuclear cells (PBMCs). The receptors were gathered from a male donor with HIV.

The chain recombines TRBV19 with TRBJ1-2, with D maybe TRBD1 (5 bases). There are 13 residues in the CDR3. V lost 5 bases and J lost 5, with 12 bases in between. Germline CDR1 is LNHDA and CDR2 is SQIVND (reference sequence). CDR3 coding DNA: TGTGCCAGTAGTCCAGACGGGGGGTATGGCTACACCTTC. Protein: CASSPDGGYGYTF.

The chain couples TRBV5-8 to TRBJ2-2; D remains unclear. V was cut by 7 bases and J by 4 bases, with 14 bases left in between. The CDR3 totals 14 residues. The germline V gene has CDR1 SGHTS and CDR2 YDEGEE. DNA of the CDR3: TGTGCCAGCGTCCTGAGAGGTGGCACCGGGGAGCTGTTTTTT. Its protein is CASVLRGGTGELFF.

The chain joins TRBV18 to TRBJ2-7; 9 bases are shared with TRBD1. The V segment lost 2 bases and the J segment 6 bases; nucleotides outside the gene matches: 5. Per germline, CDR1 KGHSH and CDR2 LQKENI. The length of the CDR3 is 14 residues. The CDR3 DNA is TGTGCCAGCTCACCAGGGACAGGGCTCAGCGAGCAGTACTTC. Its translation is CASSPGTGLSEQYF.

V gene TRBV2 combines with J gene TRBJ2-2, with a tentative D call TRBD2 (5 bases). CDR1 and CDR2 (germline): SNHLY, FYNNEI. With 3 bases removed from V and 3 bases from J, the gap between germline ends came to 14 bases. The CDR3 runs 16 residues. CDR3: CASSDQAEADTGELFF. Here the CDR3 DNA reads TGTGCCAGCAGTGATCAAGCGGAGGCGGACACCGGGGAGCTGTTTTTT.

The chain has TRBV11-2 and TRBJ2-7; D possibly corresponds to TRBD1 (6 bases). The CDR3 spans 17 residues. The germline V gene encodes CDR1 SGHAT and CDR2 FQNNGV. V lost 4 bases and J lost 2, with 21 bases in between. The CDR3 here is CASSSVEKTGRAYEQYF. The CDR3 DNA follows: TGTGCCAGCAGCTCCGTGGAAAAGACAGGCAGAGCCTACGAGCAGTACTTC. Complete variable domain (other parts from reference TRBV11-2 and TRBJ2-7): EAGVAQSPRYKIIEKRQSVAFWCNPISGHATLYWYQQILGQGPKLLIQFQNNGVVDDSQLPKDRFSAERLKGVDSTLKIQPAKLEDSAVYLCASSSVEKTGRAYEQYFGPGTRLTVT.

The rearrangement links TRBV28 to TRBJ2-7; D is ambiguous. The CDR3 loop spans 10 amino acids. The germline V gene has CDR1 MDHEN and CDR2 SYDVKM. V was cut by 10 bases and J by 4 bases, with 8 bases left in between. The CDR3 loop reads CATSLYEQYF. Written as DNA, the CDR3 is TGTGCCACCTCCCTTTACGAGCAGTACTTC.

The chain recombines TRBV5-1 with TRBJ2-1; 7 positions match TRBD2. Germline V gene lookup returns CDR1 SGHRS and CDR2 YFSETQ. The CDR3 consists of 16 residues. The V and J ends lost 0 bases and 4 bases, in that order; junction bases with no gene match: 7. The CDR3 is CASSLDAGASYNEQFF. The CDR3 bases are TGCGCCAGCAGCTTGGATGCGGGAGCCTCTTACAATGAGCAGTTCTTC.

The V gene is TRBV29-1, the J gene TRBJ2-2; D gene unclear. V gave up 5 bases and J gave up 1 base, with 14 bases separating them. The germline V gene encodes CDR1 SQVTM and CDR2 ANQGSEA. This CDR3 region has 15 residues. CDR3: CSVRTDTENTGELFF. CDR3 sequence (DNA): TGCAGCGTTCGGACCGATACGGAGAACACCGGGGAGCTGTTTTTT.

The sample holds one count of this clone. A read error may produce the germline difference seen at one junction end. The genes are TRBV15 and TRBJ1-4, with a weak D call TRBD1 (5 bases). Per the germline V gene, CDR1 is LNHNV and CDR2 is YYDKDF (reference sequence). CDR3 length: 11 residues. CDR3 bases: TGTGCCACCGGGGACTGGGAAAAACTATTTTTT. Protein product: CATGDWEKLFF. The full variable domain, in which reference TRBV15 and TRBJ1-4 provide the parts outside the CDR3, is DAMVIQNPRYQVTQFGKPVTLSCSQTLNHNVMYWYQQKSSQAPKLLFHYYDKDFNNEADTPDNFQSRRPNTSFCFLDIRSPGLGDTAMYLCATGDWEKLFFGSGTQLSVL.

Comment on this clone: One end of the junction fails to match germline, which may point to a read error. The V gene is TRBV7-7, the J gene TRBJ2-1; TRBD2 matches at 9 bases. Germline CDR1 reads SSHAT; CDR2 reads FNYEAQ (reference sequence). The CDR3 runs to 16 residues. This CDR3 is CASSLAGVLPYNEQFF. CDR3 bases: TGTGCTAGCAGCTTAGCGGGAGTTCTTCCATACAATGAGCAGTTCTTC.

V and J are TRBV28 and TRBJ1-1, with D hard to call. Germline V lookup: CDR1 MDHEN, CDR2 SYDVKM. The CDR3 consists of 13 residues. Trimming shortened V by 8 bases and J by 0 bases, and 10 bases separated the two germline ends. CDR3 sequence (DNA): TGTGCCAGCGTCGGCAATATGAACACTGAAGCTTTCTTT. Amino acid sequence: CASVGNMNTEAFF.

The chain has TRBV15 and TRBJ2-7; TRBD1 might be the D (6 bases). The CDR3 runs 14 residues. V lost 3 bases, J lost 5 bases, and 14 bases lay in between. Germline V lookup: CDR1 LNHNV, CDR2 YYDKDF (reference sequence). As DNA, the CDR3 is TGTGCCACCAGCAGGGATCTACAGGGAAACGAGCAGTACTTC. Its translation: CATSRDLQGNEQYF.

The gene calls are TRBV19 and TRBJ2-1, with TRBD2 identical over 16 bases. CDR3 length: 16 amino acids. After removal of 10 bases from V and 7 bases from J, the junction contained 10 bases not matched to a gene. Germline V gene data show CDR1 as LNHDA and CDR2 as SQIVND (reference sequence). The CDR3 here is CATTPGLAGGPNEQFF. Written as DNA, the CDR3 is TGTGCCACTACTCCGGGACTAGCGGGGGGGCCAAATGAGCAGTTCTTC.

The chain couples TRBV18 to TRBJ1-2; D is uncertain. CDR1 is KGHSH and CDR2 is LQKENI in the germline V gene. The CDR3 loop spans 15 amino acids. Between the trimmed V and J ends, which lost 3 bases and 4 bases, there was a span of 15 bases. This CDR3 reads CASSPTDLAGYGYTF. CDR3 nucleotide sequence: TGTGCCAGCTCACCGACGGACCTCGCCGGCTATGGCTACACCTTC.

V gene TRBV9 combines with J gene TRBJ2-3; the match to TRBD2 covers 8 bases. Per the germline V gene, CDR1 is SGDLS and CDR2 is YYNGEE. This CDR3 has 17 amino acids. The V gene end was trimmed by 3 bases and the J gene end by 2 bases; junction bases not matched to a gene: 11. For the CDR3, the DNA is TGTGCCAGCAGCGCTGTCGGAGCGGGGGAGATCACAGATACGCAGTATTTT. Its protein is CASSAVGAGEITDTQYF. The entire variable domain, with the rest obtained from reference TRBV9 and TRBJ2-3, is as follows: DSGVTQTPKHLITATGQRVTLRCSPRSGDLSVYWYQQSLDQGLQFLIQYYNGEERAKGNILERFSAQQFPDLHSELNLSSLELGDSALYFCASSAVGAGEITDTQYFGPGTRLTVL.

The chain couples TRBV7-2 to TRBJ2-5, with D maybe TRBD2 (6 bases). Trimming left V 5 bases short and J 1 base short, with 14 bases between. The V gene's germline CDR1 is SGHTA and CDR2 FQGNSA. The CDR3 consists of 15 residues. This CDR3 reads CASSIRPGLQETQYF. The CDR3 region has the DNA TGTGCCAGCAGCATCCGTCCGGGACTCCAAGAGACCCAGTACTTC.

This chain joins TRBV5-1 and TRBJ2-7; 9 bases are a match to TRBD1. With 2 bases clipped from V and 2 bases from J, the junction kept 5 bases outside the gene matches. This CDR3 is 15 amino acids long. The germline V gene has CDR1 SGHRS and CDR2 YFSETQ. The DNA for the CDR3 is TGCGCCAGCAGCTTAGGGACAGGGCAGACCTACGAGCAGTACTTC. It translates to CASSLGTGQTYEQYF. Using reference TRBV5-1 and TRBJ2-7 for the parts outside the CDR3, the full variable domain is KAGVTQTPRYLIKTRGQQVTLSCSPISGHRSVSWYQQTPGQGLQFLFEYFSETQRNKGNFPGRFSGRQFSNSRSEMNVSTLELGDSALYLCASSLGTGQTYEQYFGPGTRLTVT.

The gene calls are TRBV6-5 and TRBJ2-5; maybe TRBD2 (5 bases). CDR3 length equals 14 residues. The germline V gene encodes CDR1 MNHEY and CDR2 SVGAGI. The ends were cut back, 5 bases at V and 2 bases at J, with 12 bases in the middle. The CDR3 loop is CASSPPGRQETQYF. CDR3 in DNA: TGTGCCAGCAGTCCCCCGGGAAGACAAGAGACCCAGTACTTC.

The J gene is TRBJ1-1, the V gene TRBV10-1; D is unresolved. CDR3 length: 14 amino acids. V shed 6 bases and J shed 7 bases, with 18 bases lying between them. Germline CDR1 is WNHNN and CDR2 is SYGVQD (reference sequence). The CDR3 sequence is CASSQTRSVGEAFF. For the CDR3, the DNA is TGCGCCAGCAGCCAGACCCGGAGTGTCGGTGAAGCTTTCTTT.

The rearrangement links TRBV6-6 to TRBJ1-6; maybe TRBD1 (6 bases). CDR1 is MNHNY, CDR2 SVGAGI, per germline (reference sequence). The CDR3 covers 13 residues. V lost 6 bases, J lost 8 bases, and 11 bases lay in between. The DNA of the CDR3 is TGTGCCAGCAGGTACAGGGCTGATTCACCCCTCCACTTT. It codes for CASRYRADSPLHF.

V is TRBV7-6 and J is TRBJ1-1; D may be TRBD1 (6 bases). There are 14 residues in the CDR3. V was pared by 4 bases and J by 2 bases, with 11 bases between. CDR1 and CDR2 from the germline V gene are SGHVS and FNYEAQ. The CDR3 here is CASSSTGTNTEAFF. CDR3 sequence (DNA): TGTGCCAGCAGCTCGACAGGAACCAACACTGAAGCTTTCTTT.

About this clone: Other nucleotide sequences in the sample specify the same CDR3. The gene calls are TRBV5-1 and TRBJ2-3, with D possibly being TRBD2 (5 bases). This CDR3 is 15 amino acids long. Trimming took off 0 bases at V and 0 bases at J, with 8 bases between the two ends. Germline V gene lookup returns CDR1 SGHRS and CDR2 YFSETQ. The CDR3 here is CASSLVRTSTDTQYF. The DNA for the CDR3 is TGCGCCAGCAGCTTGGTAAGGACTAGCACAGATACGCAGTATTTT. Combining the CDR3 with reference TRBV5-1 and TRBJ2-3 gives the whole variable domain KAGVTQTPRYLIKTRGQQVTLSCSPISGHRSVSWYQQTPGQGLQFLFEYFSETQRNKGNFPGRFSGRQFSNSRSEMNVSTLELGDSALYLCASSLVRTSTDTQYFGPGTRLTVL.

The chain links TRBV9 to TRBJ2-3, with TRBD2 matching over 12 bases. The germline V gene has CDR1 SGDLS and CDR2 YYNGEE. Trimming cost V 4 bases and J 5 bases; bases outside gene matches: 8. This CDR3 has 16 amino acids. This chain's CDR3 is CASSLLAGGPRDTQYF. The CDR3 nucleotides read TGTGCCAGCAGCCTTCTAGCGGGGGGGCCCAGAGATACGCAGTATTTT.

The gene calls are TRBV19 and TRBJ2-7; TRBD1 agrees at 7 bases. This CDR3 is 15 amino acids long. CDR1 and CDR2 from the germline V gene are LNHDA and SQIVND (reference sequence). V shed 7 bases, J shed 2 bases, and the junction held 11 bases outside the gene matches. The CDR3 DNA is TGTGCCAGTACCCCCGGGACAGCGAATACCTACGAGCAGTACTTC. It is translated as CASTPGTANTYEQYF.

In its sample, this clone was seen a few times. The gene calls are TRBV29-1 and TRBJ1-1; D is undetermined. The CDR3 is 13 residues long. CDR1 SQVTM and CDR2 ANQGSEA come from the germline V gene. Trimming took off 8 bases at V and 0 bases at J, with 13 bases between the two ends. CDR3 in DNA: TGCAGCTCCTCCCCCGAGTTGAACACTGAAGCTTTCTTT. This translates into CSSSPELNTEAFF.